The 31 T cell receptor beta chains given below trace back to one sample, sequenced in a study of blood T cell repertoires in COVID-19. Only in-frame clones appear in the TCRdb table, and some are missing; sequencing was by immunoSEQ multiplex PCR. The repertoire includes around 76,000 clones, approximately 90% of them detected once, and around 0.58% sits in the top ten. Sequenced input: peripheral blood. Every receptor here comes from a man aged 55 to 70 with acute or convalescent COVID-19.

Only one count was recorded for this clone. This CDR3 is CASSPKPDTQYF. The DNA for the CDR3 is TGTGCCAGCAGCCCCAAGCCCGATACGCAGTATTTT. The chain uses TRBV2 and TRBJ2-3; D remains unclear. CDR1 and CDR2 (germline): SNHLY, FYNNEI. Trimming left V 6 bases short and J 6 bases short, with 10 bases between. The CDR3 is 12 residues long.

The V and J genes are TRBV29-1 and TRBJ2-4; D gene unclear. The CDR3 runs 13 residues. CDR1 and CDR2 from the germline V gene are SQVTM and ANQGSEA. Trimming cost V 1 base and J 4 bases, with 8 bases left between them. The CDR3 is CSVEGDGKNIQYF. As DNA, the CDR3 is TGCAGCGTTGAAGGTGACGGGAAAAACATTCAGTACTTC.

CDR3 loop: CASSLNTNYGYTF. CDR3 sequence (DNA): TGTGCCAGCAGCTTGAACACGAACTATGGCTACACCTTC. This sequence joins TRBV7-9 and TRBJ1-2; no firm D call. CDR3 size: 13 residues. Germline V gives CDR1 SEHNR, CDR2 FQNEAQ (reference sequence). Deletions cut 3 bases from V and 2 bases from J, with 7 bases between.

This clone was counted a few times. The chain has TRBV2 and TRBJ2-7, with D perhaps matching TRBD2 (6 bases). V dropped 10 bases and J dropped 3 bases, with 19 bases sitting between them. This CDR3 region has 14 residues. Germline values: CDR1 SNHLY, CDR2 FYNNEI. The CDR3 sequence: CATTRVSGGYEQYF. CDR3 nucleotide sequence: TGTGCCACTACCCGGGTTAGCGGCGGCTACGAGCAGTACTTC.

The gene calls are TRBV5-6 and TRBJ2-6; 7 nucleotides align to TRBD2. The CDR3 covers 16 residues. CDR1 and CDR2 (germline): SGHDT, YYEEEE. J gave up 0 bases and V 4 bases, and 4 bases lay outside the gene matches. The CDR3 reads CASSPGGISGANVLTF. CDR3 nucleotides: TGTGCCAGCAGCCCGGGGGGAATCTCTGGGGCCAACGTCCTGACTTTC.

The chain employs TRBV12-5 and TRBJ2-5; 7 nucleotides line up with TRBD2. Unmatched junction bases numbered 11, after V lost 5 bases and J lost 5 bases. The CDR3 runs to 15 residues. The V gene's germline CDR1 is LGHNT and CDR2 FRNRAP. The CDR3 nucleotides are TGTGCTAGTGGTCTGGGGGACCCCGGGAGGGAGACCCAGTACTTC. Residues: CASGLGDPGRETQYF.

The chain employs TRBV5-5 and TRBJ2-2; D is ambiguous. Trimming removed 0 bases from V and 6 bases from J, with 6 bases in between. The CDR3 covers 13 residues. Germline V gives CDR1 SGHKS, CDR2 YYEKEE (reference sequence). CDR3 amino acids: CASSLVDSGELFF. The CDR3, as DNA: TGTGCCAGCAGCTTGGTTGACTCCGGGGAGCTGTTTTTT.

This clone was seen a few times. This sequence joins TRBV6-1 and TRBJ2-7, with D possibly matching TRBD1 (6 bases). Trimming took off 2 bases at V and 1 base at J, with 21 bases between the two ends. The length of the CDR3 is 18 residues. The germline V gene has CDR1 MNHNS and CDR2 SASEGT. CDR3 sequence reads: CASSERGIRTVSSYEQYF. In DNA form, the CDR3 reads TGTGCCAGCAGTGAACGGGGAATAAGGACAGTTTCTTCCTACGAGCAGTACTTC.

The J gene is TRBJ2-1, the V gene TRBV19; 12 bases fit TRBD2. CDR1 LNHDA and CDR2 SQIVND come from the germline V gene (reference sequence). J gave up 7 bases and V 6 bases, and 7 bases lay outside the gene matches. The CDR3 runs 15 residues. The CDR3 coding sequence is TGTGCCAGTAGGCTGACTAGCGGGAGTTGGAATGAGCAGTTCTTC. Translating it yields CASRLTSGSWNEQFF.

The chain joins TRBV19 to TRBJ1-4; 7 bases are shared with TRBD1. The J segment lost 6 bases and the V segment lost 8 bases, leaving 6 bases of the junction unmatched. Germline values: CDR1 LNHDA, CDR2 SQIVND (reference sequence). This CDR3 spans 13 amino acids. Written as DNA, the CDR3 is TGTGCCAGTGGGACCGGGACAGATGAAAAACTGTTTTTT. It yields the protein CASGTGTDEKLFF.

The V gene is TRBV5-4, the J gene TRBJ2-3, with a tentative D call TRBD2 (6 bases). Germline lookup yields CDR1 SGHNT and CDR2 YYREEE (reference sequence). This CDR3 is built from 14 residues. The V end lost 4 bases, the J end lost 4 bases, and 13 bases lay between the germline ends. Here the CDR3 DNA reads TGTGCCAGCAGCCAAACGTCGGGGGCAGATACGCAGTATTTT. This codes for CASSQTSGADTQYF.

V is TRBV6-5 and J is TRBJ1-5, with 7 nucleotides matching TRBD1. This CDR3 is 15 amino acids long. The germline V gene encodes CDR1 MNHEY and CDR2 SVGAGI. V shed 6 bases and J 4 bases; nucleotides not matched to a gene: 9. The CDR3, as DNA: TGTGCCAGCAGGGGACGAGGGACAGAGAATCAGCCCCAGCATTTT. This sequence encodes CASRGRGTENQPQHF.

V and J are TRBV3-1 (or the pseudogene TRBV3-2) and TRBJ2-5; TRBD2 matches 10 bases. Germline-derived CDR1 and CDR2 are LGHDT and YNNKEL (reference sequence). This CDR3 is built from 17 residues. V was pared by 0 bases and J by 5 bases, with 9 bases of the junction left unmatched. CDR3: CASSQDRVAGGLETQYF. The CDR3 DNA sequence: TGTGCCAGCAGCCAAGATCGGGTAGCGGGGGGTTTGGAGACCCAGTACTTC.

The CDR3 coding sequence is TGCGCCAGCAGCTTGGCCAGGGTTGGCGGGGAGCTGTTTTTT. The encoded protein is CASSLARVGGELFF. This chain joins TRBV5-1 and TRBJ2-2; tentative D call: TRBD1 (5 bases). V was clipped by 0 bases and J by 7 bases, with 10 bases between them. This CDR3 region has 14 residues. The germline CDR1 and CDR2 sequences are SGHRS and YFSETQ.

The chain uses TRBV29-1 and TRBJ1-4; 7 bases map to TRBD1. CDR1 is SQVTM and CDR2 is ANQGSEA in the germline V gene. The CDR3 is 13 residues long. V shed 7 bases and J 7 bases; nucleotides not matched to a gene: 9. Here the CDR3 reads CSALTGPSEKLFF. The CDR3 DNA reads TGCAGCGCTCTGACAGGGCCGAGTGAAAAACTGTTTTTT.

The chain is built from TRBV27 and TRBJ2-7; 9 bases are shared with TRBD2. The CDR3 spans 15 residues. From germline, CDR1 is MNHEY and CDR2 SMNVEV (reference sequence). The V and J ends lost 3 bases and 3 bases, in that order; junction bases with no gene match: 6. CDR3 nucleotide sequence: TGTGCCAGCAGTTTTCCAGGCGGGAGGGACTACGAGCAGTACTTC. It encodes CASSFPGGRDYEQYF.

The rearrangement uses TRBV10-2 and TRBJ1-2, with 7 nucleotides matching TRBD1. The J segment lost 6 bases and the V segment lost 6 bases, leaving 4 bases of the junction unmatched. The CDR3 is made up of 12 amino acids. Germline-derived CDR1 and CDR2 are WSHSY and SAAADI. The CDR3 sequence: CASRQGTDGYTF. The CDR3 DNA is TGCGCCAGCAGACAGGGGACTGATGGCTACACCTTC.

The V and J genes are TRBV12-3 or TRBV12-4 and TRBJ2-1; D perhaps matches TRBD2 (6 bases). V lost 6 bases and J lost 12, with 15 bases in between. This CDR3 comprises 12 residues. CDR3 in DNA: TGTGCCAGCAGGTTCGGGAGCGCGCGGCAGTTCTTC. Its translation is CASRFGSARQFF.

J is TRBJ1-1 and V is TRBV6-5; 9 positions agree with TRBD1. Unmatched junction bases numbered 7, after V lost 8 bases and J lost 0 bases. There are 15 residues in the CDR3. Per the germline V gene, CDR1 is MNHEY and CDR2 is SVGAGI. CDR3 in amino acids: CASQRTGDLNTEAFF. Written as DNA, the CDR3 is TGTGCCAGCCAACGGACAGGGGATCTGAACACTGAAGCTTTCTTT.

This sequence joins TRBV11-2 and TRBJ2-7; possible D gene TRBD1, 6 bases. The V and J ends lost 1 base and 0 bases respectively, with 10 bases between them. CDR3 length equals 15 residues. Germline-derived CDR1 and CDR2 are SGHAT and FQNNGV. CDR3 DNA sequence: TGTGCCAGCAGCTTAGGATTGGACAGCTCCTACGAGCAGTACTTC. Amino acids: CASSLGLDSSYEQYF.

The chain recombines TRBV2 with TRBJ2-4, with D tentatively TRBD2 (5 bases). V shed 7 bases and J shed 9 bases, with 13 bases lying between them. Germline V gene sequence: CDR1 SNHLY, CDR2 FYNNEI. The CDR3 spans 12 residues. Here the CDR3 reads CASTEGGSIQYF. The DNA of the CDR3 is TGTGCCAGCACTGAGGGTGGGAGCATTCAGTACTTC. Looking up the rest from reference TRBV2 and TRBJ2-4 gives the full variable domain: EPEVTQTPSHQVTQMGQEVILRCVPISNHLYFYWYRQILGQKVEFLVSFYNNEISEKSEIFDDQFSVERPDGSNFTLKIRSTKLEDSAMYFCASTEGGSIQYFGAGTRLSVL.

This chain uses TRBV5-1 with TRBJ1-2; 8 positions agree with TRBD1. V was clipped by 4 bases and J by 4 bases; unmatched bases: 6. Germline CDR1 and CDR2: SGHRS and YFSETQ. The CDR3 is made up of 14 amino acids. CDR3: CASSPGTGSYGYTF. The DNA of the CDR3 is TGCGCCAGCAGCCCGGGGACAGGAAGCTATGGCTACACCTTC.

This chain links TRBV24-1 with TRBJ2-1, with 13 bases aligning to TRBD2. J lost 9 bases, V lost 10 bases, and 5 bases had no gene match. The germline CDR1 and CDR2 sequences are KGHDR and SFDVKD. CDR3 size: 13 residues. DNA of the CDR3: TGTGCCACAGGGGGACTAGCGGGGTCTGAGCAGTTCTTC. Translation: CATGGLAGSEQFF.

The DNA of the CDR3 is TGCGCCAGCAGCTGGGGGACTAGCGGTGAGACCCAGTACTTC. Its protein is CASSWGTSGETQYF. V is TRBV5-1 and J is TRBJ2-5; the match to TRBD2 covers 11 bases. This CDR3 is built from 14 residues. V was clipped by 3 bases and J by 5 bases; unmatched bases: 3. Germline assignment: CDR1 SGHRS and CDR2 YFSETQ.

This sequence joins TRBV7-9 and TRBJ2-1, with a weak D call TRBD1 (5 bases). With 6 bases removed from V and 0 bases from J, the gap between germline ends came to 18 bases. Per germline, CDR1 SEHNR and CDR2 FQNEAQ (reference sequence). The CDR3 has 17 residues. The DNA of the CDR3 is TGTGCCAGCAGTTCATCAGGGATTTCCAGCTCCTACAATGAGCAGTTCTTC. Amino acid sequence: CASSSSGISSSYNEQFF.

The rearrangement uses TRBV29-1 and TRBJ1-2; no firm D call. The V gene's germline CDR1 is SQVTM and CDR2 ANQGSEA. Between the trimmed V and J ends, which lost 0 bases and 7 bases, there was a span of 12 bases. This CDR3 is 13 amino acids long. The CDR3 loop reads CSVEDRVVRGYTF. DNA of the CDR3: TGCAGCGTTGAAGATAGAGTGGTTCGTGGCTACACCTTC.

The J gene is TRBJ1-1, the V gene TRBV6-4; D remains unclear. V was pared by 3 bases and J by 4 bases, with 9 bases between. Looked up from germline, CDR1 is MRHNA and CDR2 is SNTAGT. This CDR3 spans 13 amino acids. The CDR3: CASSEPGFTEAFF. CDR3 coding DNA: TGTGCCAGCAGTGAGCCGGGTTTCACTGAAGCTTTCTTT.

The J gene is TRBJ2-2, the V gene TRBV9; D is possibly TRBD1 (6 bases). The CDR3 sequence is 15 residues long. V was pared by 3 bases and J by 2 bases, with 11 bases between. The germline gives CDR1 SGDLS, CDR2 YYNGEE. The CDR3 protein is CASSGGRGNTGELFF. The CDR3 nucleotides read TGTGCCAGCAGCGGCGGCAGGGGTAACACCGGGGAGCTGTTTTTT.

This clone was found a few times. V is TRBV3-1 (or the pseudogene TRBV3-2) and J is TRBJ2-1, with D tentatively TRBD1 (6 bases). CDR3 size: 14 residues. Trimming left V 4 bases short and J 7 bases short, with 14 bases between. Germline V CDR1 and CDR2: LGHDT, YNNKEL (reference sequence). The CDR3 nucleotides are TGTGCCAGCAGCCCCCGAGGGGGTGGGAATGAGCAGTTCTTC. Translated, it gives CASSPRGGGNEQFF.

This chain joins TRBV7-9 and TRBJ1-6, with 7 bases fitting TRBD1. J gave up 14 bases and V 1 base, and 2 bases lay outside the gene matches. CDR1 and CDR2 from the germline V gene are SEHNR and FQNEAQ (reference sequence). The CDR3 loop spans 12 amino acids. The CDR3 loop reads CASSLDTGALHF. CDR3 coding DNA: TGTGCCAGCAGCTTAGATACAGGGGCCCTCCACTTT.

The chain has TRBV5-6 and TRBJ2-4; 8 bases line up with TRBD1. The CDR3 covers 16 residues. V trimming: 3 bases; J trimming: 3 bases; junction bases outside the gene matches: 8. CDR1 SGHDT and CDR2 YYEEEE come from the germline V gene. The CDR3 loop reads CASSSQGARDKNIQYF. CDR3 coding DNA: TGTGCCAGCAGCTCCCAGGGGGCGCGAGACAAAAACATTCAGTACTTC.